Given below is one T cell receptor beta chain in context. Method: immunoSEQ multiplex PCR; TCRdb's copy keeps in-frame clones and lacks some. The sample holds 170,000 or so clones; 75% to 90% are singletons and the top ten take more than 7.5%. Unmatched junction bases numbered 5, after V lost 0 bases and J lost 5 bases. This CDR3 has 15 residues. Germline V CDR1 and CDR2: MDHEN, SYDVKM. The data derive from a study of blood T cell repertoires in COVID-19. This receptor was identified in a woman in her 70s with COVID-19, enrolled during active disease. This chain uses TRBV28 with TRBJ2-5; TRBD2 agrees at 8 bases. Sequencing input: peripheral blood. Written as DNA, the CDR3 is TGTGCCAGCAGTTTATGGACGGGAGGGGGGGAGACCCAGTACTTC. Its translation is CASSLWTGGGETQYF.